The 17 T cell receptor beta chains below were found in one sample sequenced in a study of CD8+ T cells in alopecia areata. Extracted RNA was reverse transcribed into cDNA, the sequencing template. Sequencing was performed with immunoSEQ multiplex PCR; in TCRdb, only in-frame clones are kept and a portion is missing. There are some 120,000 clones in the sample; 58% occur only once, and roughly 4.8% lies in the top ten. The starting material was CD4+ T cells sorted from blood, obtained at week 0. The source of these receptors is a human donor with alopecia areata.

The chain is built from TRBV7-3 and TRBJ2-2; 8 bases agree with TRBD1. Unmatched junction bases numbered 4, after V lost 1 base and J lost 3 bases. The CDR3 extends over 16 amino acids. Per the germline V gene, CDR1 is SGHTA and CDR2 is FQGTGA. CDR3 DNA sequence: TGTGCCAGCAGCTTAAGGACAGGGCAGGACACCGGGGAGCTGTTTTTT. Translating gives CASSLRTGQDTGELFF.

The chain couples TRBV5-1 to TRBJ2-5, with TRBD1 matching over 8 bases. The CDR3 has 15 amino acids. Germline assignment: CDR1 SGHRS and CDR2 YFSETQ. Losses at the gene ends were 4 bases for V and 4 bases for J; bases not matched to a gene: 9. CDR3 nucleotides: TGCGCCAGCAGCCCATTCGGACAGGGCGCAGAGACCCAGTACTTC. Translated: CASSPFGQGAETQYF.

This rearrangement joins TRBV13 to TRBJ2-1; TRBD2 matches 14 bases. Germline-derived CDR1 and CDR2 are PRHDT and FYEKMQ (reference sequence). The V and J ends lost 4 bases and 10 bases, in that order; junction bases with no gene match: 9. This CDR3 region has 16 residues. The CDR3: CASSSGGLAGEHEQFF. For the CDR3, the DNA is TGTGCCAGCAGCTCCGGGGGACTAGCGGGAGAACACGAGCAGTTCTTC.

The rearrangement joins TRBV10-3 to TRBJ2-7; 10 bases line up with TRBD1. The germline V gene has CDR1 ENHRY and CDR2 SYGVKD. The V segment lost 7 bases and the J segment 1 base; nucleotides outside the gene matches: 4. This CDR3 has 14 amino acids. The CDR3 reads CAINKGQGSYEQYF. As DNA, the CDR3 is TGTGCCATCAATAAGGGACAGGGGTCCTACGAGCAGTACTTC.

This clone was recorded a few times. This sequence joins TRBV6-5 and TRBJ2-7, with 7 positions matching TRBD2. J gave up 0 bases and V 6 bases, and 5 bases lay outside the gene matches. The CDR3 has 14 residues. Germline loops: CDR1 MNHEY, CDR2 SVGAGI. The CDR3 nucleotides are TGTGCCAGCAGCCTAGCGGCGAGCTCCTACGAGCAGTACTTC. It specifies CASSLAASSYEQYF.

This clone has more than one count but fewer than ten. The chain is built from TRBV7-2 and TRBJ1-1, with 7 bases fitting TRBD1. J gave up 6 bases and V 7 bases, and 8 bases lay outside the gene matches. The CDR3 consists of 13 residues. Germline values: CDR1 SGHTA, CDR2 FQGNSA. The CDR3 reads CASTSAGGAEAFF. In nucleotides, the CDR3 is TGTGCCAGCACCTCCGCAGGGGGTGCTGAAGCTTTCTTT.

This chain connects TRBV27 to TRBJ1-6; no definite D call. Germline V gene lookup returns CDR1 MNHEY and CDR2 SMNVEV (reference sequence). V was cut by 2 bases and J by 7 bases, with 9 bases left in between. CDR3 length equals 14 residues. CDR3 residues: CASSLGGKNSPLHF. The DNA of the CDR3 is TGTGCCAGCAGTTTAGGTGGGAAGAATTCACCCCTCCACTTT.

This clone was seen more than once but under ten times. The chain links TRBV4-2 to TRBJ2-7; 7 nucleotides agree with TRBD1. Germline CDR1 LGHNA, CDR2 YNFKEQ. There are 16 residues in the CDR3. Trimming removed 0 bases from V and 2 bases from J; junction bases left unmatched: 7. This CDR3 reads CASSQDTRQGAYEQYF. The CDR3 DNA sequence: TGTGCCAGCAGCCAAGATACAAGGCAGGGGGCCTACGAGCAGTACTTC.

This chain uses TRBV7-2 with TRBJ2-3; no clear D. Germline V gene lookup returns CDR1 SGHTA and CDR2 FQGNSA. The CDR3 sequence is 13 residues long. V lost 1 base, J lost 10 bases, and 12 bases lay in between. The CDR3 loop reads CASSLDSVLAQYF. CDR3 DNA sequence: TGTGCCAGCAGCTTAGACTCGGTCCTTGCGCAGTATTTT.

This clone was seen more than once but under ten times. The V and J genes are TRBV19 and TRBJ1-2; D gene unclear. CDR3 length: 14 residues. Trimming shortened V by 3 bases and J by 1 base, and 9 bases separated the two germline ends. CDR1 LNHDA and CDR2 SQIVND come from the germline V gene (reference sequence). CDR3 nucleotides: TGTGCCAGTAGTATTCTCCAGGATAACTATGGCTACACCTTC. Its translation: CASSILQDNYGYTF.

This clone came up a few times. This chain joins TRBV7-2 and TRBJ2-3; 9 bases agree with TRBD1. The CDR3 has 13 residues. Germline V gene lookup returns CDR1 SGHTA and CDR2 FQGNSA. V was clipped by 5 bases and J by 5 bases; unmatched bases: 2. CDR3 in amino acids: CASSRDRVDTQYF. CDR3 in DNA: TGTGCCAGCAGCCGGGACAGGGTAGATACGCAGTATTTT.

This clone was observed a few times. Other DNA sequences from this sample encode an identical CDR3 as well. The rearrangement uses TRBV5-1 and TRBJ2-5; D not certain. The CDR3 spans 12 residues. Germline assignment: CDR1 SGHRS and CDR2 YFSETQ. V lost 0 bases to trimming and J lost 5 bases, with 5 bases between them. The CDR3 sequence: CASSLGEETQYF. The CDR3 DNA follows: TGCGCCAGCAGCTTGGGTGAGGAGACCCAGTACTTC. The complete variable domain, with remaining parts taken from reference TRBV5-1 and TRBJ2-5, reads KAGVTQTPRYLIKTRGQQVTLSCSPISGHRSVSWYQQTPGQGLQFLFEYFSETQRNKGNFPGRFSGRQFSNSRSEMNVSTLELGDSALYLCASSLGEETQYFGPGTRLLVL.

This clone was found once. The gene calls are TRBV28 and TRBJ2-1; D is unclear. V lost 3 bases to trimming and J lost 8 bases, with 8 bases between them. The CDR3 contains 12 residues. Germline assignment: CDR1 MDHEN and CDR2 SYDVKM. The CDR3 protein is CASSFQSYEQFF. The DNA for the CDR3 is TGTGCCAGCAGTTTCCAATCATATGAGCAGTTCTTC.

This clone showed up just once. The J gene is TRBJ2-2, the V gene TRBV28, with 12 bases aligning to TRBD1. This CDR3 comprises 14 residues. The V gene end was trimmed by 6 bases and the J gene end by 6 bases; junction bases not matched to a gene: 2. Germline loops: CDR1 MDHEN, CDR2 SYDVKM. The CDR3 is CASRGQGAPGELFF. The CDR3 nucleotides read TGTGCCAGCAGGGGACAGGGGGCACCCGGGGAGCTGTTTTTT.

The chain carries TRBV5-1 and TRBJ2-1; no firm D call. Germline V lookup: CDR1 SGHRS, CDR2 YFSETQ. V was shortened by 4 bases and J by 7 bases, with 18 bases between the two germline ends. The CDR3 sequence is 15 residues long. The CDR3, as DNA: TGCGCCAGCAGCCCAGACTTCTCCCCGCGGAATGAGCAGTTCTTC. Its protein product is CASSPDFSPRNEQFF.

This rearrangement joins TRBV28 to TRBJ2-1; a weak D match, TRBD1 (5 bases). Germline CDR1 and CDR2: MDHEN and SYDVKM. The CDR3 consists of 14 residues. Trimming stripped 3 bases from V and 7 bases from J, with 13 bases between. The CDR3 nucleotides read TGTGCCAGCAGTTTTCCCGGGCCAGGGAATGAGCAGTTCTTC. This translates into CASSFPGPGNEQFF.

This CDR3 reads CSARGGSPLHF. CDR3 nucleotide sequence: TGCAGTGCTAGAGGAGGGTCACCCCTCCACTTT. V usage is TRBV20-1 and J usage is TRBJ1-6; D unclear. V was trimmed by 1 base and J by 10 bases, leaving 5 bases between them. The V gene's germline CDR1 is DFQATT and CDR2 SNEGSKA (reference sequence). This CDR3 has 11 amino acids.